One and the same sample provided the 32 T cell receptor beta chains below, sequenced in a study of T cell responses to AZD1222 COVID-19 vaccine. TCRdb's copy holds only in-frame clones and misses some; the assay was immunoSEQ multiplex PCR. The sample has approximately 150,000 clones; more than 85% are singletons. The sample here was peripheral blood, taken 28 days after the second AZD1222 dose. The origin of the receptors is an adult who received the AZD1222 COVID-19 vaccine.

This clone was seen a handful of times. V gene TRBV12-3 or TRBV12-4 combines with J gene TRBJ1-1; D call uncertain. The CDR3 length is 13 residues. V lost 6 bases and J 4 bases, leaving 12 bases between the germline ends. CDR3 sequence (DNA): TGTGCCAGCAGCCAAGGGTGGAGCACTGAAGCTTTCTTT. Translated: CASSQGWSTEAFF.

The genes are TRBV29-1 and TRBJ1-3, with D uncertain. Germline V gene sequence: CDR1 SQVTM, CDR2 ANQGSEA. V was pared by 7 bases and J by 4 bases, with 8 bases between. CDR3 length equals 11 residues. The CDR3 here is CSGSQGNTIYF. The CDR3 DNA sequence: TGCAGCGGGTCCCAGGGAAACACCATATATTTT. Using reference TRBV29-1 and TRBJ1-3 for the parts outside the CDR3, the full variable domain is SAVISQKPSRDICQRGTSLTIQCQVDSQVTMMFWYRQQPGQSLTLIATANQGSEATYESGFVIDKFPISRPNLTFSTLTVSNMSPEDSSIYLCSGSQGNTIYFGEGSWLTVV.

This CDR3 is CASSWYGGTTPEETQYF. DNA for the CDR3: TGTGCCAGCAGCTGGTATGGAGGCACGACACCCGAAGAGACCCAGTACTTC. The V call is TRBV5-4, the J call TRBJ2-5; TRBD2 is a possible D gene (5 bases). The CDR3 is 17 amino acids. Trimming stripped 3 bases from V and 3 bases from J, with 21 bases between. Germline CDR1 reads SGHNT; CDR2 reads YYREEE (reference sequence).

This CDR3 is CASSITGAYTDTQYF. The CDR3 region has the DNA TGTGCCAGTAGTATAACAGGGGCTTACACAGATACGCAGTATTTT. This rearrangement joins TRBV19 to TRBJ2-3; 7 nucleotides align to TRBD1. The CDR3 consists of 15 residues. V was clipped by 2 bases and J by 2 bases; unmatched bases: 4. In germline, CDR1 is LNHDA, CDR2 SQIVND (reference sequence).

V and J are TRBV7-9 and TRBJ2-7; D may be TRBD2 (6 bases). Per the germline V gene, CDR1 is SEHNR and CDR2 is FQNEAQ (reference sequence). V lost 6 bases and J lost 3, with 24 bases in between. The CDR3 totals 17 residues. CDR3 in DNA: TGTGCCAGCAGTTTCTTTCGATTGGAGGGTCCGCACTACGAGCAGTACTTC. Its translation is CASSFFRLEGPHYEQYF.

This rearrangement joins TRBV5-4 to TRBJ2-1; 10 bases map to TRBD2. CDR1 and CDR2 from the germline V gene are SGHNT and YYREEE (reference sequence). The CDR3 has 15 amino acids. J lost 6 bases, V lost 3 bases, and 6 bases had no gene match. The CDR3 coding sequence is TGTGCCAGCAGCTCCCTAGCGGGAGCCCGCAATGAGCAGTTCTTC. Protein product: CASSSLAGARNEQFF.

J is TRBJ2-7 and V is TRBV6-5; D may be TRBD1 (5 bases). Germline lookup yields CDR1 MNHEY and CDR2 SVGAGI. Trimming pared 2 bases from V and 3 bases from J, leaving 14 bases between. This CDR3 has 15 residues. This CDR3 is CASSYGVDKNYEQYF. Here the CDR3 DNA reads TGTGCCAGCAGTTACGGTGTGGACAAGAACTACGAGCAGTACTTC.

The chain has TRBV7-9 and TRBJ2-7; 7 bases line up with TRBD2. Trimming took 1 base from V and 4 from J; bases not matched to a gene: 10. The germline CDR1 and CDR2 sequences are SEHNR and FQNEAQ (reference sequence). This CDR3 comprises 16 residues. This CDR3 reads CASSLVGPSGSYEQYF. CDR3 bases: TGTGCCAGCAGCTTAGTGGGGCCTAGCGGTTCATACGAGCAGTACTTC.

The CDR3 DNA reads TGTGCCAGCAGCTTATTATTATCGCGGGACAGGGTAAATGAGCAGTTCTTC. Translated, it gives CASSLLLSRDRVNEQFF. The chain recombines TRBV7-2 with TRBJ2-1, with 9 bases matching TRBD1. Germline CDR1 reads SGHTA; CDR2 reads FQGNSA. Germline trimming cut 2 bases from V and 7 bases from J; bases unmatched to any gene: 12. This CDR3 is 17 amino acids long.

In its sample, this clone was seen a few times. This chain links TRBV19 with TRBJ1-1; D unresolved. CDR1 is LNHDA, CDR2 SQIVND, per germline (reference sequence). V was clipped by 3 bases and J by 3 bases, with 14 bases between them. The CDR3 totals 15 residues. The CDR3 here is CASSMGSVYDTEAFF. The CDR3 DNA follows: TGTGCCAGTAGTATGGGCTCCGTGTACGACACTGAAGCTTTCTTT.

This sequence joins TRBV4-1 and TRBJ1-3; 8 nucleotides line up with TRBD1. Germline V gene data show CDR1 as MGHRA and CDR2 as YSYEKL. This CDR3 is 18 amino acids long. The J segment lost 4 bases and the V segment lost 0 bases, leaving 11 bases of the junction unmatched. The CDR3 DNA is TGCGCCAGCAGCCAAGATCCCGGACAGGGTATCCGCGGAAACACCATATATTTT. Its protein product is CASSQDPGQGIRGNTIYF.

The chain couples TRBV27 to TRBJ2-2; 9 bases match TRBD2. CDR3 size: 13 residues. After removal of 7 bases from V and 6 bases from J, the junction contained 3 bases not matched to a gene. CDR1 MNHEY and CDR2 SMNVEV come from the germline V gene (reference sequence). The CDR3 loop is CASMRGGPGELFF. CDR3 nucleotides: TGTGCCAGCATGCGGGGGGGACCCGGGGAGCTGTTTTTT.

The V and J genes are TRBV6-5 and TRBJ2-1, with TRBD2 matching over 7 bases. Germline loops: CDR1 MNHEY, CDR2 SVGAGI. This CDR3 comprises 14 residues. J gave up 2 bases and V 7 bases, and 5 bases lay outside the gene matches. The CDR3 coding sequence is TGTGCCAGCACTAAACGGGGGGCCTACAATGAGCAGTTCTTC. Translation: CASTKRGAYNEQFF.

The chain couples TRBV11-3 to TRBJ2-6; the D gene could be TRBD1 or TRBD2 (5 bases each). Germline assignment: CDR1 SGHNT and CDR2 YENEEA. CDR3 length: 19 amino acids. The V end was cut by 1 base, the J end by 4 bases, with 20 bases between. CDR3 DNA: TGTGCCAGCAGCTTAGGCCCAGGGATGAGAGGGATAGGGGCCAACGTCCTGACTTTC. Its protein is CASSLGPGMRGIGANVLTF.

The genes are TRBV5-1 and TRBJ2-1; D perhaps matches TRBD1 (5 bases). The germline V gene has CDR1 SGHRS and CDR2 YFSETQ. This CDR3 is built from 15 residues. V was shortened by 0 bases and J by 0 bases, with 7 bases between the two germline ends. The CDR3 spells CASSLGTSSYNEQFF. DNA of the CDR3: TGCGCCAGCAGCTTGGGGACAAGCTCCTACAATGAGCAGTTCTTC.

The chain combines TRBV18 with TRBJ1-1; TRBD1 aligns across 9 bases. Germline V gene sequence: CDR1 KGHSH, CDR2 LQKENI. Unmatched junction bases numbered 13, after V lost 6 bases and J lost 5 bases. CDR3 length: 16 residues. The CDR3 DNA reads as TGTGCCAGCTCTCCTCAACTGGGACAGGGAATAACTGAAGCTTTCTTT. Translated, it gives CASSPQLGQGITEAFF.

This chain uses TRBV7-9 with TRBJ2-3; 10 positions match TRBD1. The germline CDR1 and CDR2 sequences are SEHNR and FQNEAQ (reference sequence). The CDR3 covers 15 residues. J lost 5 bases, V lost 5 bases, and 7 bases had no gene match. CDR3 DNA sequence: TGTGCCAGCAGCACGGACAGGGGGTCGATAGATACGCAGTATTTT. Translating it yields CASSTDRGSIDTQYF.

The J gene is TRBJ1-1, the V gene TRBV7-9, with TRBD1 as a possible D gene (5 bases). The germline V and J ends were trimmed by 2 bases and 10 bases, with 14 bases remaining between them. The germline gives CDR1 SEHNR, CDR2 FQNEAQ (reference sequence). The CDR3 is 13 residues long. CDR3 in DNA: TGTGCCAGCAGCTTAAGGGACTCCCAAACAGCTTTCTTT. Protein sequence: CASSLRDSQTAFF.

This rearrangement joins TRBV3-1 (or the pseudogene TRBV3-2) to TRBJ2-5; a weak D match, TRBD2 (5 bases). CDR3 length: 15 amino acids. V was shortened by 0 bases and J by 1 base, with 9 bases between the two germline ends. Germline CDR1 reads LGHDT; CDR2 reads YNNKEL (reference sequence). The CDR3 protein is CASSQDASLQETQYF. The CDR3 DNA follows: TGTGCCAGCAGCCAAGATGCTAGCCTCCAAGAGACCCAGTACTTC.

This clone has just one count. This chain joins TRBV11-2 and TRBJ1-2, with D perhaps matching TRBD1 (6 bases). The V gene's germline CDR1 is SGHAT and CDR2 FQNNGV. The V and J ends lost 8 bases and 2 bases respectively, with 12 bases between them. CDR3 length equals 13 residues. CDR3 sequence: CASPSDSNYGYTF. In DNA, the CDR3 is TGTGCCAGCCCCTCGGACAGCAACTATGGCTACACCTTC.

The chain recombines TRBV18 with TRBJ1-5; D not certain. The CDR3 contains 16 residues. CDR1 and CDR2 from the germline V gene are KGHSH and LQKENI. Trimming shortened V by 3 bases and J by 0 bases, and 12 bases separated the two germline ends. CDR3 nucleotides: TGTGCCAGCTCACCCCGGCAGGCAGTTAGCAATCAGCCCCAGCATTTT. Translation: CASSPRQAVSNQPQHF.

The chain couples TRBV4-2 to TRBJ2-1, with a tentative D call TRBD1 (5 bases). Germline V gene sequence: CDR1 LGHNA, CDR2 YNFKEQ. Deletions cut 0 bases from V and 9 bases from J, with 9 bases between. The CDR3 extends over 13 amino acids. CDR3 residues: CASSQDGAPEQFF. Here the CDR3 DNA reads TGTGCCAGCAGCCAAGATGGGGCACCTGAGCAGTTCTTC.

The chain carries TRBV7-2 and TRBJ2-3; D is possibly TRBD1 (5 bases). Trimming shortened V by 8 bases and J by 1 base, and 16 bases separated the two germline ends. The CDR3 consists of 15 residues. The V gene's germline CDR1 is SGHTA and CDR2 FQGNSA. The CDR3 here is CASRSRVLGTDTQYF. Here the CDR3 DNA reads TGTGCCAGCCGAAGCAGGGTTCTTGGCACAGATACGCAGTATTTT.

The table lists this clone with a count of one. The chain employs TRBV19 and TRBJ1-1, with a possible D match to TRBD1 (5 bases). Germline V gene data show CDR1 as LNHDA and CDR2 as SQIVND (reference sequence). V shed 3 bases and J shed 6 bases, with 11 bases lying between them. This CDR3 contains 13 residues. CDR3 in DNA: TGTGCCAGTAGTATTTCCTGGGGGGCTGAAGCTTTCTTT. It encodes CASSISWGAEAFF.

The chain carries TRBV27 and TRBJ2-7, with D possibly being TRBD1 (8 bases). V was trimmed by 5 bases and J by 6 bases, leaving 14 bases between them. The CDR3 contains 13 residues. In germline, CDR1 is MNHEY, CDR2 SMNVEV (reference sequence). DNA for the CDR3: TGTGCCAGCAGTGCAAACAGGGGGGGCGAGCAGTACTTC. Encoded protein: CASSANRGGEQYF.

In its sample, this clone was seen a few times. This sequence joins TRBV5-1 and TRBJ2-1; 8 bases line up with TRBD2. The trim removed 4 bases at V and 0 bases at J, leaving 18 bases unmatched. Germline lookup yields CDR1 SGHRS and CDR2 YFSETQ. There are 20 residues in the CDR3. In DNA form, the CDR3 reads TGCGCCAGCAGCACCAAGCGGCTAGCGGGCTGGGCCCCCTCCTACAATGAGCAGTTCTTC. Translated: CASSTKRLAGWAPSYNEQFF.

V gene TRBV7-9 combines with J gene TRBJ2-7; either TRBD1 or TRBD2 may fit D (5 bases each). With 5 bases removed from V and 3 bases from J, the gap between germline ends came to 17 bases. The germline CDR1 and CDR2 sequences are SEHNR and FQNEAQ (reference sequence). The CDR3 length is 15 residues. The CDR3 protein is CASSPGTPPNYEQYF. As DNA, the CDR3 is TGTGCCAGCAGCCCGGGGACGCCACCAAACTACGAGCAGTACTTC.

The chain couples TRBV27 to TRBJ1-4; possibly TRBD1 for D (5 bases). Germline CDR1 MNHEY, CDR2 SMNVEV (reference sequence). There are 16 residues in the CDR3. V was clipped by 3 bases and J by 3 bases, with 14 bases between them. The CDR3 reads CASSFGLRGANEKLFF. The CDR3 DNA reads TGTGCCAGCAGTTTCGGGCTGAGGGGTGCTAATGAAAAACTGTTTTTT. The full variable domain, completed using reference TRBV27 and TRBJ1-4, is EAQVTQNPRYLITVTGKKLTVTCSQNMNHEYMSWYRQDPGLGLRQIYYSMNVEVTDKGDVPEGYKVSRKEKRNFPLILESPSPNQTSLYFCASSFGLRGANEKLFFGSGTQLSVL.

CDR3 sequence (DNA): TGTGCCAGCAGCTTAAGCGGACGGAGCGGGAGTTACGAGCAGTACTTC. This translates into CASSLSGRSGSYEQYF. The chain links TRBV7-3 to TRBJ2-7, with 8 positions matching TRBD2. The germline V gene has CDR1 SGHTA and CDR2 FQGTGA. The V segment lost 1 base and the J segment 4 bases; nucleotides outside the gene matches: 9. The CDR3 consists of 16 residues.

The chain uses TRBV4-1 and TRBJ1-1; 7 bases agree with TRBD1. This CDR3 has 14 residues. Germline V gives CDR1 MGHRA, CDR2 YSYEKL. Unmatched junction bases numbered 5, after V lost 4 bases and J lost 3 bases. CDR3 nucleotides: TGCGCCAGCAGCCTTGACAGGGTGGACACTGAAGCTTTCTTT. Its protein product is CASSLDRVDTEAFF.

The V and J genes are TRBV7-8 and TRBJ1-3; tentatively, D is TRBD1 (5 bases). This CDR3 has 16 amino acids. Trimming took 5 bases from V and 3 from J, leaving 17 bases between them. CDR1 is SGHVS and CDR2 is FQNEAQ in the germline V gene. The CDR3 region is CASSPRQTGGGNTIYF. The CDR3 coding sequence is TGTGCCAGCAGCCCCAGACAGACCGGGGGTGGAAACACCATATATTTT. The whole variable domain, filled in from reference TRBV7-8 and TRBJ1-3, reads GAGVSQSPRYKVAKRGQDVALRCDPISGHVSLFWYQQALGQGPEFLTYFQNEAQLDKSGLPSDRFFAERPEGSVSTLKIQRTQQEDSAVYLCASSPRQTGGGNTIYFGEGSWLTVV.

The V and J genes are TRBV11-2 and TRBJ2-1; D ambiguous. CDR1 and CDR2 (germline): SGHAT, FQNNGV. The CDR3 loop spans 15 amino acids. Trimming left V 2 bases short and J 3 bases short, with 11 bases between. The CDR3 loop reads CASSLLGGNYNEQFF. For the CDR3, the DNA is TGTGCCAGCAGCTTATTGGGTGGAAACTACAATGAGCAGTTCTTC.